This section outlines one T cell receptor beta chain sequence together with its context. Its binding antigen is unknown. No per-base quality is available; no much larger clone lies one base away. The collaborating institutions used their own protocols to collect whole blood in K2EDTA tubes. For TCRbeta analysis, collaborators shipped samples as frozen whole blood, isolated PBMCs, or DNA extracted from either of those sample types. The sample is drawn from a study of blood T cell repertoires in COVID-19 (dated by TCRdb to about 2020). General notes on the study: The collaborator samples originated in the United States, Italy and Spain and spanned the acute and convalescent phases of COVID-19. A freely available public database, intended as a resource for researchers studying the immune response to SARS-CoV-2, is where the repertoires were released. Deeply sampled blood TCRbeta repertoires from subjects exposed to, actively infected with, or recovered from COVID-19 were included in the dataset. HLA class I and class II types, where available, came from metadata supplied by the sample provider rather than from assay-based typing. The material from the prospective study consisted of cDNA or gDNA derived from T cells, B-cell-depleted T cells, or PBMCs. Samples were obtained from the ongoing ImmuneRACE study (first 160 participants) and from about 1,300 subjects provided by 6 global collaborators. The sample metadata nearly always contained a de-identified subject ID, COVID-19 status, age in years and sex. Paper-wide results and their limitations: The quantity of clinical and demographic metadata differed by source and by participant and was supplied without curation.

The immunoSEQ Assay, a bias-controlled multiplex PCR, was used to amplify TCRbeta CDR3 regions from genomic DNA. Per the source publication's procedure: Within the assay, amplification of reference gene primers was used to estimate how many nucleated cells each sample contained. To quantify the absolute abundance of each unique TCRbeta CDR3 rearrangement, sequence reads were collapsed and filtered. For each sample, productive Simpson clonality was calculated as the square root of Simpson's diversity index over productive rearrangements. This immuneACCESS table, as held by TCRdb, lists in-frame sequences with V and J called but not all clones. Of the missing ones, under half trace to an unresolved V gene in checked studies; the others have no known cause. The DNA gave D and trimming, while V, J and clone size come from that table. Within this sample are under 300,000 clones, with roughly 83% of them counted one time only. The ten largest clones represent 9% to 15% of the sample.

The sequencing sample was made of peripheral blood. The sequence derives from an older man with acute or convalescent COVID-19.

For the CDR3, the sequence is CASSVEVGVVNTEAFF. The sequenced DNA is TGTGCCAGCAGCGTAGAAGTAGGGGTGGTGAACACTGAAGCTTTCTTT. The V and J genes are TRBV9 and TRBJ1-1; TRBD1 is a possible D gene, resting on 5 matching bases. V was cut back by 0 bases and J by 0 bases, leaving a gap of 12 bases between them. CDR1 SGDLS and CDR2 YYNGEE were looked up in the germline V gene. The CDR3 starts with the cysteine, ends with the phenylalanine, and has 16 residues. The sequence is cut down to CDR3 DNA, 48 bases in frame from base 1. Reference TRBV9 and TRBJ1-1 genes cover what lies past the CDR3, so the full variable domain is DSGVTQTPKHLITATGQRVTLRCSPRSGDLSVYWYQQSLDQGLQFLIQYYNGEERAKGNILERFSAQQFPDLHSELNLSSLELGDSALYFCASSVEVGVVNTEAFFGQGTRLTVV.